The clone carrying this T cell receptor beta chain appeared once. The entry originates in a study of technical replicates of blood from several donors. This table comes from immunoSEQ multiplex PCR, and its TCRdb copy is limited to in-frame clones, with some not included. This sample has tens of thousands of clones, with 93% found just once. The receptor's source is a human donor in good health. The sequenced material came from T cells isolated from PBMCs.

The CDR3 reads CASSLSGGRGVNQPQHF. The CDR3 DNA reads as TGTGCCAGCAGTTTATCGGGCGGCAGGGGTGTTAATCAGCCCCAGCATTTT. The rearrangement links TRBV27 to TRBJ1-5; D possibly corresponds to TRBD1 (6 bases). This CDR3 has 17 residues. Germline assignment: CDR1 MNHEY and CDR2 SMNVEV (reference sequence). V lost 0 bases, J lost 4 bases, and 16 bases lay in between.